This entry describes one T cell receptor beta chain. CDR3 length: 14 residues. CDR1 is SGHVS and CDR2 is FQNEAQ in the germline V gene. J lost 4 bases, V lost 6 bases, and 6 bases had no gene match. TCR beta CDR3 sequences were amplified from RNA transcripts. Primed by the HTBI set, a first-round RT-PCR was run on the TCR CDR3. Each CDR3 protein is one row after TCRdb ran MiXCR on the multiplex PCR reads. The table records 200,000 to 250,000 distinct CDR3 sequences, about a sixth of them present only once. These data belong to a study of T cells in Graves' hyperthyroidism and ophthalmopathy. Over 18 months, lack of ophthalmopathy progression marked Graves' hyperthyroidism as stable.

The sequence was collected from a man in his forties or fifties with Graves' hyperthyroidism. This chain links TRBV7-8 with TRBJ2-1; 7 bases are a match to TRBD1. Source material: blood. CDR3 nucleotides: TGTGCCAGCAGAACCGGGACAGTATACAATGAGCAGTTCTTC. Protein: CASRTGTVYNEQFF. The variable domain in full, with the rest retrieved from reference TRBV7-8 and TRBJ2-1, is GAGVSQSPRYKVAKRGQDVALRCDPISGHVSLFWYQQALGQGPEFLTYFQNEAQLDKSGLPSDRFFAERPEGSVSTLKIQRTQQEDSAVYLCASRTGTVYNEQFFGPGTRLTVL.